Listed below are T cell receptor beta chains from one sample, sequenced in a study of cytomegalovirus exposure and HLA in healthy donors. Produced via immunoSEQ multiplex PCR; TCRdb's table is partial and in-frame only. The sample comprises some 94,000 clones, roughly 69% of which are singletons, and 2.5% to 3% rests with the top ten. The specimen sequenced was PBMCs. All receptors come from a man aged 50-60 years in good health and CMV-seronegative. Each CDR3 is given without its conserved first and last residue. A D gene is named only where the DNA matches it firmly.

j_call: TRBJ2-7; v_call: TRBV7-2; d_call: NA; cdr3_aa: ASSVTYEQY
j_call: TRBJ2-5; v_call: TRBV7-8; d_call: NA; cdr3_aa: ASSLERDRQKTQY
j_call: TRBJ1-6; v_call: TRBV9; d_call: TRBD1; cdr3_aa: ASSVVDRADSPLH
j_call: TRBJ1-2; v_call: TRBV6-5; d_call: NA; cdr3_aa: ASSYGSGLGYT
j_call: TRBJ1-2; v_call: TRBV10-3; d_call: TRBD1; cdr3_aa: AISPPGTVYGYT
j_call: TRBJ2-7; v_call: TRBV9; d_call: NA; cdr3_aa: ASSVVGAGEQY
j_call: TRBJ2-1; v_call: TRBV18; d_call: NA; cdr3_aa: ASSPQGVPPVLRGNEQF
j_call: TRBJ1-3; v_call: TRBV6-5; d_call: NA; cdr3_aa: ASSREARGNTIY
j_call: TRBJ1-1; v_call: TRBV5-6; d_call: NA; cdr3_aa: ASTSGALTEAF
j_call: TRBJ2-1; v_call: TRBV7-9; d_call: TRBD2; cdr3_aa: ASTWGLVVNEQF